One and the same sample provided the 5 T cell receptor beta chains below, sequenced in a study of blood T cell repertoires in COVID-19. The method was immunoSEQ multiplex PCR; TCRdb's version includes in-frame clones alone and lacks a portion of them. The data contain about 210,000 clones, around 81% of them singletons. What was sequenced was peripheral blood. The receptors were sampled from a woman in her seventies with acute or convalescent COVID-19.

The J gene is TRBJ2-7, the V gene TRBV6-2 or TRBV6-3, with TRBD2 matching over 9 bases. The V segment lost 2 bases and the J segment 5 bases; nucleotides outside the gene matches: 7. The germline V gene has CDR1 MNHEY and CDR2 SVGEGT. The CDR3 is made up of 15 amino acids. The CDR3: CASSYEAGGSHEQYV. In DNA form, the CDR3 reads TGTGCCAGCAGTTACGAAGCGGGGGGATCCCACGAGCAGTACGTC.

The chain recombines TRBV4-3 with TRBJ2-5; 9 nucleotides line up with TRBD1. The germline V gene has CDR1 LGHNA and CDR2 YSLEER. V was pared by 4 bases and J by 1 base, with 1 base of the junction left unmatched. CDR3 length: 14 residues. CDR3 amino acids: CASSLTGGQETQYF. Here the CDR3 DNA reads TGCGCCAGCAGCCTGACAGGGGGCCAAGAGACCCAGTACTTC.

Regarding this clone: This specimen includes other DNA sequences encoding the same CDR3. CDR3 coding DNA: TGTGCCATCAGCCTTACAGGGGGTAACTATGGCTACACCTTC. Its translation is CAISLTGGNYGYTF. The chain recombines TRBV10-3 with TRBJ1-2; TRBD1 matches at 8 bases. This CDR3 is 14 amino acids long. J gave up 1 base and V 6 bases, and 4 bases lay outside the gene matches. Germline CDR1 reads ENHRY; CDR2 reads SYGVKD.

The table lists this clone with a few counts. This chain uses TRBV5-6 with TRBJ1-6; TRBD1 matches 8 bases. Germline-derived CDR1 and CDR2 are SGHDT and YYEEEE. This CDR3 has 14 residues. With 4 bases clipped from V and 7 bases from J, the junction kept 4 bases outside the gene matches. CDR3 loop: CASSTRDRNSPLHF. The CDR3 DNA follows: TGTGCCAGCAGCACCCGGGACAGGAATTCACCCCTCCACTTT.

This rearrangement joins TRBV24-1 to TRBJ1-1; 7 positions agree with TRBD1. The CDR3 consists of 13 residues. Germline CDR1 is KGHDR and CDR2 is SFDVKD. V lost 2 bases to trimming and J lost 10 bases; unmatched junction nucleotides: 6. The CDR3 reads CATSDSTTGPAFF. CDR3 coding DNA: TGTGCCACCAGTGATTCGACGACAGGGCCAGCTTTCTTT.